This TCR beta chain is from a study of beta chain features in type 1 diabetes. The wider study: Age, gender, cell numbers and subset yield matched between patients and controls.

This clone was observed a handful of times. Investigators reverse transcribed all isolated RNA, so they sequenced expressed TCRB transcripts. The repertoire was sequenced with immunoSEQ multiplex PCR; TCRdb's copy has only in-frame clones and lacks some. Among around 140,000 clones listed, less than 11% were seen once. This CDR3 contains 16 residues. V dropped 4 bases and J dropped 7; count of bases not matched to a gene: 12. CDR1 and CDR2 from the germline V gene are MNHEY and SVGAGI. The TCR was taken from a man between 18 and 29 years old in good health. Sample: naive CD4+ T cells from blood. The V call is TRBV6-5, the J call TRBJ1-4, with 7 bases fitting TRBD1. CDR3 loop: CASSLVAHRGGEKLFF. Written as DNA, the CDR3 is TGTGCCAGCAGTTTAGTTGCACACAGGGGCGGTGAAAAACTGTTTTTT.